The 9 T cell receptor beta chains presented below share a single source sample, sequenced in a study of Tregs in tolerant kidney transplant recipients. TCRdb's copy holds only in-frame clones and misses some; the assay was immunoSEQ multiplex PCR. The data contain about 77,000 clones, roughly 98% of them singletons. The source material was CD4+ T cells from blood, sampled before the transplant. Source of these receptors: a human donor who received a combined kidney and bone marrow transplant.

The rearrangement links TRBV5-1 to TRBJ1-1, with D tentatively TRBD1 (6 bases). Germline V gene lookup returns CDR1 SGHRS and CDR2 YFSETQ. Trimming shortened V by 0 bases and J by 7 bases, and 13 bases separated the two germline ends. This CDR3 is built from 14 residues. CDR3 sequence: CASSLDRVRDEAFF. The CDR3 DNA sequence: TGCGCCAGCAGCTTGGACAGGGTAAGGGATGAAGCTTTCTTT.

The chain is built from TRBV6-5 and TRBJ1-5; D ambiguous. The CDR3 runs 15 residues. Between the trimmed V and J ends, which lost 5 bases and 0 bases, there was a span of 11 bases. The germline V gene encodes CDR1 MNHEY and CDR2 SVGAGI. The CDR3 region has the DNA TGTGCCAGCAGTCTAACCTCACCTAGCAATCAGCCCCAGCATTTT. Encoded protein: CASSLTSPSNQPQHF.

The CDR3 spells CASSQVGKTRTNYGYTF. In nucleotides, the CDR3 is TGCGCCAGCAGCCAAGTAGGAAAGACAAGGACTAACTATGGCTACACCTTC. The chain uses TRBV4-3 and TRBJ1-2; no clear D gene. Germline V gene lookup returns CDR1 LGHNA and CDR2 YSLEER. This CDR3 region has 17 residues. V gave up 1 base and J gave up 0 bases, with 15 bases separating them.

CDR3 sequence: CASSQGAANYGYTF. The CDR3 nucleotides read TGCGCCAGCAGCCAGGGGGCCGCTAACTATGGCTACACCTTC. V usage is TRBV4-3 and J usage is TRBJ1-2, with a weak D call TRBD1 (6 bases). With 3 bases removed from V and 0 bases from J, the gap between germline ends came to 8 bases. The CDR3 spans 14 residues. Germline V gene lookup returns CDR1 LGHNA and CDR2 YSLEER.

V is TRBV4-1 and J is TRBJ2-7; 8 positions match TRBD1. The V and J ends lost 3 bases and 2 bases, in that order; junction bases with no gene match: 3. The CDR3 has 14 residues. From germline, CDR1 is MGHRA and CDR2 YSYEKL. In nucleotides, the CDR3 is TGCGCCAGCAGCCACAGGGGGCTTACCTACGAGCAGTACTTC. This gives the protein CASSHRGLTYEQYF.

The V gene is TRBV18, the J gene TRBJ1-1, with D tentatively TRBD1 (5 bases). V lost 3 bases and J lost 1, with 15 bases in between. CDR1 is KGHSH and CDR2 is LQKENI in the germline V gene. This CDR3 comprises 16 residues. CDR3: CASSPLILDRNTEAFF. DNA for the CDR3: TGTGCCAGCTCACCCCTAATTCTCGACAGGAACACTGAAGCTTTCTTT. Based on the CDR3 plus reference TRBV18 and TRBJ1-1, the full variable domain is NAGVMQNPRHLVRRRGQEARLRCSPMKGHSHVYWYRQLPEEGLKFMVYLQKENIIDESGMPKERFSAEFPKEGPSILRIQQVVRGDSAAYFCASSPLILDRNTEAFFGQGTRLTVV.

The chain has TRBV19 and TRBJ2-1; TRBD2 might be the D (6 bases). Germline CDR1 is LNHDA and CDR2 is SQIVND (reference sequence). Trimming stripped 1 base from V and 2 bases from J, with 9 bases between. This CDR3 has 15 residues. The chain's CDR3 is CASSIGRGTYNEQFF. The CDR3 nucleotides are TGTGCCAGTAGTATAGGGCGCGGGACCTACAATGAGCAGTTCTTC.

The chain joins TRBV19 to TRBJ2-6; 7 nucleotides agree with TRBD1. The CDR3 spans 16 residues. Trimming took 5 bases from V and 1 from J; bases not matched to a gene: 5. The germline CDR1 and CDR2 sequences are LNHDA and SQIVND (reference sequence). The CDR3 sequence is CASSETGLSGANVLTF. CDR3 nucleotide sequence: TGTGCCAGTAGTGAGACAGGGCTTTCTGGGGCCAACGTCCTGACTTTC.

The chain's CDR3 is CASSDRDRGSFEQFF. The CDR3 DNA reads as TGTGCCAGCAGTGACCGGGACAGGGGTTCTTTTGAGCAGTTCTTC. This chain connects TRBV25-1 to TRBJ2-1, with 10 bases fitting TRBD1. This CDR3 is 15 amino acids long. Germline V gene lookup returns CDR1 MGHDK and CDR2 SYGVNS. The trim removed 3 bases at V and 9 bases at J, leaving 8 bases unmatched.